Given below is one T cell receptor beta chain in context. Antigen unknown. Germline values: CDR1 SNHLY, CDR2 FYNNEI. This CDR3 has 14 amino acids. Trimming removed 4 bases from V and 3 bases from J; junction bases left unmatched: 4. Sequencing used immunoSEQ multiplex PCR; TCRdb keeps in-frame clones, though not all of them. The data hold 75,000 to 90,000 clones, with 85% to 90% observed a single time. These data originate in a study of graft-versus-host responses after intestinal transplantation. Across the whole study: Isolated intestinal, liver-intestinal, or multivisceral transplants had been given to the recipients. Recipients across the board were started on anti-thymocyte globulin induction, then kept on tacrolimus and steroids for roughly 3 years. Study-wide points: The recipient marrow held GvH clones, and some of them showed up first in ileum or blood. The highest levels of circulating GvH clones went along with early declines in HvG clones after transplant.

This rearrangement joins TRBV2 to TRBJ1-1; 8 nucleotides align to TRBD1. The clonotype originates from a human donor who received an intestinal transplant. Here the sequenced sample was unstimulated CD4+ T cells sorted from spleen or lymph node cells, taken before intestinal transplant. The CDR3 bases are TGTGCCAGCAGTGGAGACAGGGGCCACACTGAAGCTTTCTTT. Its translation is CASSGDRGHTEAFF.